This note documents a single T cell receptor beta chain sequence. Its antigen is still unknown. Profiled with immunoSEQ multiplex PCR; TCRdb holds only in-frame clones, not every one. The top ten clones hold around 1.4% of a sample with roughly 680,000 clones, roughly nine tenths of them seen once. The V end lost 0 bases, the J end lost 8 bases, and 13 bases lay between the germline ends. The CDR3 runs to 14 residues. Germline CDR1 and CDR2: SGHDN and FVKESK. This specimen belongs to a study of Ad26.COV2.S vaccination and SARS-CoV-2 variants. Treatment specified: over 15 received Ad26.COV2.S at low or high dose, single or two shots; 5 received placebo; per-sample allocation not given. Sampling took place 63 days after the first vaccine or placebo injection. Donor was an adult aged 18-55 years in Boston. Ad26 vector vaccine expressed Wuhan-strain SARS-CoV-2 spike. General study results and limits: Total T cell responses may have been underestimated by the TCR breadth and depth analyses. Spike-specific TCR breadth in vaccine recipients exceeded that seen in placebo recipients.

This chain links TRBV14 with TRBJ1-2; D uncertain. The material sequenced was peripheral blood, taken in a trial of Ad26.COV2.S vaccine versus placebo. The receptor was isolated from a person between 18 and 60 years old who received the Ad26.COV2.S COVID-19 vaccine or a placebo. The CDR3: CASSQDRRMGGYTF. The CDR3 DNA reads TGTGCCAGCAGCCAAGATAGGAGAATGGGGGGCTACACCTTC.